Here is one TCR beta chain with its context. Its cognate antigen is unknown. This sample was included in a study of T cell repertoires in cytomegalovirus infection. Across the study: Recently identified HLA-C-restricted CMV epitopes and well-studied HLA-B-restricted CMV epitopes were used by the study. Public TCR beta signatures provided an indication of both CMV infection and a matching HLA type.

TCRdb recomputed calls from the reads with MiXCR, one row per CDR3 protein. Found here are around 430,000 distinct CDR3 sequences, more than 40% of them singletons; the top ten hold around 44%. Germline values: CDR1 LNHDA, CDR2 SQIVND (reference sequence). J lost 10 bases, V lost 6 bases, and 11 bases had no gene match. The CDR3 has 15 residues. The chain is built from TRBV19 and TRBJ2-1; TRBD2 agrees at 11 bases. The sequence derives from a human donor in good health (CMV status not recorded). Some clones in this sample may be carry-over from other donors' samples. The material sequenced was cultured PBMCs, taken from culture after CMV antigen stimulation. CDR3 sequence reads: CASSPGTSGLEEQFF. In DNA form, the CDR3 reads TGTGCCAGTAGCCCCGGGACTAGCGGACTCGAGGAGCAGTTCTTC.